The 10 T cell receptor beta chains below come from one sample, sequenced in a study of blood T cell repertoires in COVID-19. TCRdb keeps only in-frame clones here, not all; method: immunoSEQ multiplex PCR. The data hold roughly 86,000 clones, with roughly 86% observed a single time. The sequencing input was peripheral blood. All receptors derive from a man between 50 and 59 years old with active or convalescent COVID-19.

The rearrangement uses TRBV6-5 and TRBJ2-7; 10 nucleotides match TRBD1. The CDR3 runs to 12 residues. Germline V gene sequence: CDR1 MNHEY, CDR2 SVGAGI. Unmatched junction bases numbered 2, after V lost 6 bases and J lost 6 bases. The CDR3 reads CASSRTGGEQYF. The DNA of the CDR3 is TGTGCCAGCAGCCGGACAGGGGGCGAGCAGTACTTC.

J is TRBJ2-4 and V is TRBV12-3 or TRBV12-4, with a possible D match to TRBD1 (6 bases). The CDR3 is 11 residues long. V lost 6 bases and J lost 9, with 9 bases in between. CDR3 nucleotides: TGTGCCAGCAGCCAGGGGACCATTCAGTACTTC. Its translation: CASSQGTIQYF.

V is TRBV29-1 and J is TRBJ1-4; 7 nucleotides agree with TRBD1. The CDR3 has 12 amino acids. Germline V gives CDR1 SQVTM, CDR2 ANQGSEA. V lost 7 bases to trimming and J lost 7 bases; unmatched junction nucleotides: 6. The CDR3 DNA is TGCAGCGCCCGGACAGGAGGTGAAAAACTGTTTTTT. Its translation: CSARTGGEKLFF.

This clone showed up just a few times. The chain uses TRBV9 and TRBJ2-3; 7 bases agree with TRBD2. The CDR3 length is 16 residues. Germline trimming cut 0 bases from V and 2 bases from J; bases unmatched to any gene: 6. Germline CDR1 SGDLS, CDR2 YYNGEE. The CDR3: CASSVGVGGYTDTQYF. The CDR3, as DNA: TGTGCCAGCAGCGTAGGCGTCGGGGGGTACACAGATACGCAGTATTTT.

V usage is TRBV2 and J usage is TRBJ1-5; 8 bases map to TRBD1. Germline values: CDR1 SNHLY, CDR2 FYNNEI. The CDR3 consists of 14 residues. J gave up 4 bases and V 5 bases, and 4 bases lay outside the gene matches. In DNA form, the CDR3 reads TGTGCCAGCAGTCAGCAGGGGGCGAATCAGCCCCAGCATTTT. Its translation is CASSQQGANQPQHF.

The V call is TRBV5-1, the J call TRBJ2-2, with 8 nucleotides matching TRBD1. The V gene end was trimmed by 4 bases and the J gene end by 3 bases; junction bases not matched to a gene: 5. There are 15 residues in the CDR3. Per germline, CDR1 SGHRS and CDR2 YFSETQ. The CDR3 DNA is TGCGCCAGCAGCAAGGACAGGGCTCACACCGGGGAGCTGTTTTTT. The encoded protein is CASSKDRAHTGELFF.

The CDR3, as DNA: TGTGCCAGCAGTGAGGGCCGCACTGAAGCTTTCTTT. This translates into CASSEGRTEAFF. The rearrangement uses TRBV6-1 and TRBJ1-1; D remains ambiguous. This CDR3 has 12 residues. The V gene lost 3 bases and the J gene lost 4 bases, with 6 bases spanning the gap. Germline V lookup: CDR1 MNHNS, CDR2 SASEGT.

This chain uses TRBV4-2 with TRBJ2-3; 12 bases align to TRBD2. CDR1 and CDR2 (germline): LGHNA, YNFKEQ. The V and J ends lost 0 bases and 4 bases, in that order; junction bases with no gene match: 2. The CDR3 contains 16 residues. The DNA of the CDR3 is TGTGCCAGCAGCCAAGAGGCTAGCGGGGGGGCAGATACGCAGTATTTT. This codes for CASSQEASGGADTQYF.

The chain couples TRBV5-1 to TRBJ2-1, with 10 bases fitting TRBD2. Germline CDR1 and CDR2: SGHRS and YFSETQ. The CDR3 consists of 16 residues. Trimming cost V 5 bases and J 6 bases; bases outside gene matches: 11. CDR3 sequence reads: CASRSPGTSVTNEQFF. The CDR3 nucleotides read TGCGCCAGCAGGTCCCCCGGGACTAGCGTTACCAATGAGCAGTTCTTC.

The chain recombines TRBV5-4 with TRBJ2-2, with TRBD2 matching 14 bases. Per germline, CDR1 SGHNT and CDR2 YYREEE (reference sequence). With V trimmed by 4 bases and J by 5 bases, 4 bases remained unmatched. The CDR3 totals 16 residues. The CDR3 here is CASSPTSGGATGELFF. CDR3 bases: TGTGCCAGCAGCCCGACTAGCGGGGGGGCAACCGGGGAGCTGTTTTTT.